These 14 T cell receptor beta chains were sequenced from one sample in a study of beta chain features in type 1 diabetes. As every portion of the isolated RNA was reverse transcribed, the sequencing read expressed TCRB transcripts. TCRdb's copy holds only in-frame clones and misses some; the assay was immunoSEQ multiplex PCR. The data hold approximately 280,000 clones, with roughly 15% observed a single time. Findings and caveats of the study: Shorter TCRB CDR3s, moderately but significantly so, were found in Type 1 diabetes patients in all four CD4+ subsets.

No cognate antigen is known for these TCRs. The source material was naive CD4+ T cells from blood. The receptor source for this set is a man aged 18 to 35 with type 1 diabetes.

This clone was seen a handful of times. This rearrangement joins TRBV4-3 to TRBJ2-7; D call uncertain. The CDR3 sequence is 15 residues long. V was pared by 0 bases and J by 0 bases, with 9 bases between. Per germline, CDR1 LGHNA and CDR2 YSLEER. The CDR3 reads CASSQDAGSSYEQYF. The CDR3 DNA sequence: TGCGCCAGCAGCCAAGATGCAGGATCCTCCTACGAGCAGTACTTC.

The chain links TRBV7-9 to TRBJ2-5; 8 bases are a match to TRBD1. Germline V gene sequence: CDR1 SEHNR, CDR2 FQNEAQ (reference sequence). CDR3 size: 12 residues. The V gene end was trimmed by 10 bases and the J gene end by 5 bases; junction bases not matched to a gene: 6. The CDR3 spells CATGQGGETQYF. The CDR3 DNA is TGTGCCACCGGACAGGGCGGTGAGACCCAGTACTTC.

This chain connects TRBV4-3 to TRBJ2-4; 11 bases are shared with TRBD2. CDR1 LGHNA and CDR2 YSLEER come from the germline V gene. The junction had 4 bases not matched to a gene; V was cut back by 2 bases and J by 7 bases. CDR3 size: 15 residues. CDR3 in DNA: TGCGCCAGCAGCCAACTAGCGGGGGGCAAGAACATTCAGTACTTC. Protein sequence: CASSQLAGGKNIQYF.

The chain uses TRBV18 and TRBJ1-2; tentatively, D is TRBD1 (5 bases). V was shortened by 3 bases and J by 14 bases, with 16 bases between the two germline ends. CDR3 length: 12 residues. The germline V gene has CDR1 KGHSH and CDR2 LQKENI. The CDR3 reads CASSPQTGPGTF. CDR3 coding DNA: TGTGCCAGCTCACCTCAGACCGGTCCAGGGACCTTC.

Only a few counts were recorded for this clone. The V call is TRBV6-5, the J call TRBJ2-7, with D perhaps TRBD1 (7 bases). CDR3 length: 15 amino acids. The germline gives CDR1 MNHEY, CDR2 SVGAGI. V was cut by 2 bases and J by 4 bases, with 15 bases left in between. The CDR3 sequence is CASSYLTGREYEQYF. The CDR3 DNA follows: TGTGCCAGCAGTTACCTGACAGGGCGGGAATACGAGCAGTACTTC.

This clone was detected a few times. The chain employs TRBV6-4 and TRBJ2-7; no clear D. This CDR3 comprises 12 residues. CDR1 is MRHNA and CDR2 is SNTAGT in the germline V gene. Trimming stripped 2 bases from V and 1 base from J, with 3 bases between. In DNA form, the CDR3 reads TGTGCCAGCAGTGACACTTCCTACGAGCAGTACTTC. Amino acid sequence: CASSDTSYEQYF.

The V call is TRBV10-3, the J call TRBJ2-7; D is undetermined. Germline values: CDR1 ENHRY, CDR2 SYGVKD. The V end was cut by 0 bases, the J end by 3 bases, with 6 bases between. This CDR3 has 13 amino acids. For the CDR3, the DNA is TGTGCCATCAGTGAGTCGACAAGCTACGAGCAGTACTTC. Protein sequence: CAISESTSYEQYF.

A few counts support this clone. The chain carries TRBV4-3 and TRBJ2-5; tentative D call: TRBD2 (5 bases). V shed 4 bases and J shed 2 bases, with 14 bases lying between them. CDR1 and CDR2 from the germline V gene are LGHNA and YSLEER. The CDR3 sequence is 15 residues long. CDR3 nucleotide sequence: TGCGCCAGCAGCCCGGACGGGGAACGACAAGAGACCCAGTACTTC. Translating gives CASSPDGERQETQYF.

This clone came up a few times. V is TRBV4-3 and J is TRBJ1-4, with D possibly TRBD1 on 5 matching bases. The CDR3 is 16 amino acids. CDR1 is LGHNA, CDR2 YSLEER, per germline. The V gene lost 1 base and the J gene lost 4 bases, with 13 bases spanning the gap. The CDR3 DNA is TGCGCCAGCAGCCAAGTCCCCCGGGACTATAATGAAAAACTGTTTTTT. Translation gives CASSQVPRDYNEKLFF.

This sequence joins TRBV19 and TRBJ2-1; tentatively, D is TRBD2 (6 bases). The germline V and J ends were trimmed by 4 bases and 5 bases, with 12 bases remaining between them. The germline V gene encodes CDR1 LNHDA and CDR2 SQIVND (reference sequence). The CDR3 contains 14 residues. CDR3 nucleotides: TGTGCCAGTAGTAGCGGGACGCCGAACAATGAGCAGTTCTTC. It specifies CASSSGTPNNEQFF.

CDR3 DNA sequence: TGTGCCAGCAGCTTGCTTACCCTATCACAGGGGAAGGGCACTGAAGCTTTCTTT. Translated, it gives CASSLLTLSQGKGTEAFF. The rearrangement joins TRBV5-4 to TRBJ1-1, with 7 bases that match TRBD1. With 1 base clipped from V and 4 bases from J, the junction kept 16 bases outside the gene matches. The CDR3 totals 18 residues. Germline values: CDR1 SGHNT, CDR2 YYREEE (reference sequence).

This clone was counted only a few times. The chain combines TRBV7-2 with TRBJ2-1, with D possibly TRBD2 on 6 matching bases. With 1 base removed from V and 6 bases from J, the gap between germline ends came to 10 bases. This CDR3 is built from 14 residues. The germline CDR1 and CDR2 sequences are SGHTA and FQGNSA. As DNA, the CDR3 is TGTGCCAGCAGCTTAGGGCGGGGTAGCAATGAGCAGTTCTTC. Protein product: CASSLGRGSNEQFF.

J is TRBJ2-5 and V is TRBV30; no firm D call. CDR3 length: 13 amino acids. Germline CDR1 reads GTSNPN; CDR2 reads SVGIG (reference sequence). V was cut by 0 bases and J by 1 base, with 6 bases left in between. This CDR3 reads CAWSVGAQETQYF. Written as DNA, the CDR3 is TGTGCCTGGAGTGTAGGAGCCCAAGAGACCCAGTACTTC.

This clone was detected only a few times. The chain employs TRBV5-6 and TRBJ2-5; D unclear. Looked up from germline, CDR1 is SGHDT and CDR2 is YYEEEE. With 3 bases removed from V and 2 bases from J, the gap between germline ends came to 8 bases. The CDR3 has 13 amino acids. The CDR3 reads CASSSGGQETQYF. The DNA of the CDR3 is TGTGCCAGCAGCTCGGGTGGACAAGAGACCCAGTACTTC.